This T cell receptor (beta chain) derives from a study of T-cell memory formation after mild COVID-19. Germline lookup yields CDR1 MNHNY and CDR2 SVGAGI (reference sequence). V shed 5 bases, J shed 4 bases, and the junction held 4 bases outside the gene matches. The CDR3 extends over 13 amino acids. 5'RACE with constant-segment primers built TCRalpha and TCRbeta cDNA libraries with UMIs. TCRdb ran MiXCR on the 5' RACE reads and lists one entry per CDR3 protein. This table has about 560,000 distinct CDR3 sequences, about 18% appearing once. Regarding the study as a whole: Day 15 to 85 contracting clones showed balanced CD4/CD8; day 15 to 37 expanders favored CD4+.

A remark on this clonotype: Its antigen is undetermined.

The receptor's source is an adult woman who had mild COVID-19 (a few samples of this study predate the infection). Cell type and time point are not known. The rearrangement links TRBV6-6 to TRBJ1-1; 7 bases map to TRBD1. The sequenced sample consisted of PBMCs or a T cell subset sorted from them (not recorded which). The CDR3 spells CASSARDSTEAFF. The CDR3 DNA sequence: TGTGCCAGCAGTGCCCGGGACAGCACTGAAGCTTTCTTT.